The clone carrying this TCR beta chain has a count of ten or more. This entry is derived from a study of T cells in Graves' hyperthyroidism and ophthalmopathy. Across the study: Peripheral blood was acquired at first diagnosis, ahead of any therapy whatsoever.

The ends were cut back, 4 bases at V and 6 bases at J, with 16 bases in the middle. The V gene's germline CDR1 is GTSNPN and CDR2 SVGIG (reference sequence). This CDR3 comprises 13 residues. Amplification targeted TCR beta CDR3 regions from RNA transcripts. HTBI primers drove first-round RT-PCR of the TCR CDR3. From the multiplex PCR reads, TCRdb called clonotypes with MiXCR, one entry per CDR3 protein. The table lists some 270,000 distinct CDR3 sequences, approximately 23% of them singletons. The material sequenced was blood. The TCR originated in a woman in her thirties or forties with Graves' ophthalmopathy. The chain combines TRBV30 with TRBJ2-7, with D perhaps TRBD1 or TRBD2 (6 bases each). CDR3 nucleotides: TGTGCCTGGAAACGTCCGGGGGCGGTCGAGCAGTACTTC. Protein sequence: CAWKRPGAVEQYF.